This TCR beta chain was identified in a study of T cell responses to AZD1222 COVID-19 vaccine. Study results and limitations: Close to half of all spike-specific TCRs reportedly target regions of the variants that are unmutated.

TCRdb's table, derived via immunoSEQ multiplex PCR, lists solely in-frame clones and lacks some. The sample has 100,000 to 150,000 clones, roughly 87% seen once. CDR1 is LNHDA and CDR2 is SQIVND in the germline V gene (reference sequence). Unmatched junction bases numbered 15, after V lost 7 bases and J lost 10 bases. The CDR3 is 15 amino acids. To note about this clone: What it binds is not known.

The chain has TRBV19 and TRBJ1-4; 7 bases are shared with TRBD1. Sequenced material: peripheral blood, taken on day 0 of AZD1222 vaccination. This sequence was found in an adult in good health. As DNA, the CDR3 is TGTGCCAGTACTATCTCCCACGGACAGGTCCGAAAACTGTTTTTT. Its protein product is CASTISHGQVRKLFF. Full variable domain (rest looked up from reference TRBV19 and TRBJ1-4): DGGITQSPKYLFRKEGQNVTLSCEQNLNHDAMYWYRQDPGQGLRLIYYSQIVNDFQKGDIAEGYSVSREKKESFPLTVTSAQKNPTAFYLCASTISHGQVRKLFFGSGTQLSVL.